What follows are 22 T cell receptor beta chains derived from one specimen sequenced in a study of shared T cell receptors in the human thymus. The protocol was immunoSEQ multiplex PCR, while the TCRdb copy is restricted to in-frame clones and leaves out a portion. The repertoire holds some 720,000 clones, with more than 75% as singletons. This sample also appeared in a second study, on human thymus T cells.

Sample: thymocytes. These receptors were taken from a boy in the first two years of life with a congenital heart defect.

The V call is TRBV5-5, the J call TRBJ1-5, with 7 bases that match TRBD1. This CDR3 has 13 amino acids. Losses at the gene ends were 6 bases for V and 4 bases for J; bases not matched to a gene: 4. Germline CDR1 is SGHKS and CDR2 is YYEKEE (reference sequence). CDR3 DNA sequence: TGTGCCAGCACCGCAGGGGGGAATCAGCCCCAGCATTTT. It encodes CASTAGGNQPQHF.

Concerning this clone itself: This specimen includes other DNA sequences encoding the same CDR3. This CDR3 reads CASSQGTSGGNEQFF. CDR3 nucleotides: TGCGCCAGCAGCCAAGGGACTAGCGGCGGAAATGAGCAGTTCTTC. J is TRBJ2-1 and V is TRBV4-1, with 10 bases matching TRBD2. V gave up 1 base and J gave up 7 bases; unmatched junction bases: 4. Germline CDR1 is MGHRA and CDR2 is YSYEKL. The CDR3 is made up of 15 amino acids.

The rearrangement uses TRBV27 and TRBJ1-2; D is perhaps TRBD1 (5 bases). This CDR3 contains 16 residues. The germline V gene has CDR1 MNHEY and CDR2 SMNVEV (reference sequence). V was trimmed by 2 bases and J by 5 bases, leaving 18 bases between them. The chain's CDR3 is CASSLQSTGGEYGYTF. The CDR3 DNA reads TGTGCCAGCAGTTTACAATCAACGGGGGGGGAATATGGCTACACCTTC.

This sequence joins TRBV30 and TRBJ1-2; no firm D call. The CDR3 length is 14 residues. The germline CDR1 and CDR2 sequences are GTSNPN and SVGIG (reference sequence). The V gene lost 1 base and the J gene lost 2 bases, with 11 bases spanning the gap. The CDR3 spells CAWSETENNYGYTF. The DNA of the CDR3 is TGTGCCTGGAGTGAAACAGAGAACAACTATGGCTACACCTTC.

The gene calls are TRBV27 and TRBJ1-2; 7 nucleotides line up with TRBD1. Germline values: CDR1 MNHEY, CDR2 SMNVEV (reference sequence). This CDR3 is built from 13 residues. The junction had 10 bases not matched to a gene; V was cut back by 7 bases and J by 8 bases. The CDR3 DNA reads as TGTGCCAGCAAATCCGGGACAGAGGACGGCTACACCTTC. This sequence encodes CASKSGTEDGYTF.

The genes are TRBV6-5 and TRBJ2-4; no clear D. Trimming left V 6 bases short and J 8 bases short, with 17 bases between. This CDR3 is 14 amino acids long. Germline assignment: CDR1 MNHEY and CDR2 SVGAGI. CDR3 nucleotides: TGTGCCAGCAGCCCGCCCGGGTCTTGGGACATTCAGTACTTC. Amino acids: CASSPPGSWDIQYF.

The chain combines TRBV19 with TRBJ2-1, with TRBD1 matching 10 bases. The ends lost 3 bases at V and 6 bases at J; junction bases unmatched: 2. The CDR3 is made up of 14 amino acids. Germline V CDR1 and CDR2: LNHDA, SQIVND (reference sequence). This CDR3 is CASSMRDRGNEQFF. CDR3 coding DNA: TGTGCCAGTAGTATGAGGGACAGGGGCAATGAGCAGTTCTTC.

The chain couples TRBV27 to TRBJ2-3; 8 nucleotides line up with TRBD2. The length of the CDR3 is 16 residues. With V trimmed by 5 bases and J by 4 bases, 11 bases remained unmatched. In germline, CDR1 is MNHEY, CDR2 SMNVEV (reference sequence). DNA of the CDR3: TGTGCCAGCAGTACGATAGCGGGACCAGTTCCAGATACGCAGTATTTT. Translating it yields CASSTIAGPVPDTQYF.

The chain carries TRBV2 and TRBJ1-5; D not certain. Germline values: CDR1 SNHLY, CDR2 FYNNEI. This CDR3 region has 17 residues. The V end lost 2 bases, the J end lost 0 bases, and 14 bases lay between the germline ends. The CDR3 nucleotides read TGTGCCAGCAGTGAACCCCATTCTAGTTATAGCAATCAGCCCCAGCATTTT. As protein: CASSEPHSSYSNQPQHF.

This chain uses TRBV5-1 with TRBJ2-5; 9 nucleotides align to TRBD2. CDR1 and CDR2 from the germline V gene are SGHRS and YFSETQ. The CDR3 contains 16 residues. Unmatched junction bases numbered 11, after V lost 3 bases and J lost 5 bases. CDR3: CASSSRLASGGETQYF. Written as DNA, the CDR3 is TGCGCCAGCAGCTCCCGACTAGCCAGCGGGGGGGAGACCCAGTACTTC.

This clone has only a few counts. This sequence joins TRBV6-1 and TRBJ2-5; maybe TRBD1 (5 bases). Germline V gives CDR1 MNHNS, CDR2 SASEGT. V was shortened by 1 base and J by 4 bases, with 16 bases between the two germline ends. The CDR3 length is 16 residues. In DNA form, the CDR3 reads TGTGCCAGCAGTGAAGAAGGTGGGGCAGGGCCAGAGACCCAGTACTTC. Encoded protein: CASSEEGGAGPETQYF.

The chain joins TRBV27 to TRBJ2-5, with no clear D. V lost 0 bases, J lost 4 bases, and 6 bases lay in between. CDR3 length: 13 amino acids. CDR1 MNHEY and CDR2 SMNVEV come from the germline V gene (reference sequence). The CDR3 reads CASSLSRVETQYF. The DNA for the CDR3 is TGTGCCAGCAGTTTATCCCGGGTAGAGACCCAGTACTTC.

The sample holds one count of this clone. The chain joins TRBV6-6 to TRBJ1-2; 10 bases align to TRBD1. The CDR3 has 15 amino acids. CDR1 is MNHNY, CDR2 SVGAGI, per germline (reference sequence). The V segment lost 2 bases and the J segment 8 bases; nucleotides outside the gene matches: 8. The CDR3 bases are TGTGCCAGCAGTTACAGGGACAGGGGTTTAGGGGGCTACACCTTC. Translated: CASSYRDRGLGGYTF.

This chain links TRBV2 with TRBJ1-2; TRBD1 matches at 12 bases. Germline V gene sequence: CDR1 SNHLY, CDR2 FYNNEI. The CDR3 loop spans 14 amino acids. The J segment lost 8 bases and the V segment lost 10 bases, leaving 11 bases of the junction unmatched. CDR3 sequence reads: CANGQGQGAQGYTF. The DNA of the CDR3 is TGTGCCAACGGACAGGGACAGGGGGCGCAAGGCTACACCTTC.

This clone was recorded only once. The chain employs TRBV7-6 and TRBJ2-5, with TRBD1 matching 7 bases. The CDR3 is made up of 17 amino acids. After removal of 4 bases from V and 0 bases from J, the junction contained 11 bases not matched to a gene. Germline-derived CDR1 and CDR2 are SGHVS and FNYEAQ. CDR3 DNA sequence: TGTGCCAGCAGCTCGGGACAGCCATCCCCCGACCAAGAGACCCAGTACTTC. Translating it yields CASSSGQPSPDQETQYF.

The chain combines TRBV6-1 with TRBJ1-5, with 10 bases matching TRBD1. The V gene's germline CDR1 is MNHNS and CDR2 SASEGT. This CDR3 region has 14 residues. V shed 3 bases and J 5 bases; nucleotides not matched to a gene: 1. The CDR3 sequence: CASSDGQGDQPQHF. Written as DNA, the CDR3 is TGTGCCAGCAGTGACGGACAGGGGGATCAGCCCCAGCATTTT.

The J gene is TRBJ2-7, the V gene TRBV5-4, with D maybe TRBD1 (6 bases). The CDR3 has 16 amino acids. Between the trimmed V and J ends, which lost 2 bases and 0 bases, there was a span of 15 bases. Germline V lookup: CDR1 SGHNT, CDR2 YYREEE (reference sequence). CDR3 DNA sequence: TGTGCCAGCAGCTTTCTTAAAGGGGGAAGCTCCTACGAGCAGTACTTC. It is translated as CASSFLKGGSSYEQYF. Filled out from reference TRBV5-4 and TRBJ2-7, the complete variable domain reads ETGVTQSPTHLIKTRGQQVTLRCSSQSGHNTVSWYQQALGQGPQFIFQYYREEENGRGNFPPRFSGLQFPNYSSELNVNALELDDSALYLCASSFLKGGSSYEQYFGPGTRLTVT.

This clone appeared a single time. The rearrangement links TRBV6-6 to TRBJ1-2; D might be TRBD1 (6 bases). From germline, CDR1 is MNHNY and CDR2 SVGAGI (reference sequence). Between the trimmed V and J ends, which lost 6 bases and 2 bases, there was a span of 19 bases. There are 16 residues in the CDR3. CDR3 DNA: TGTGCCAGCAGCTCCTTCCGGACACAGGGAAACTATGGCTACACCTTC. Encoded protein: CASSSFRTQGNYGYTF.

V gene TRBV6-5 combines with J gene TRBJ1-4; D gene uncertain. The CDR3 has 15 residues. Trimming stripped 2 bases from V and 12 bases from J, with 19 bases between. The germline gives CDR1 MNHEY, CDR2 SVGAGI. CDR3 sequence reads: CASSYINYWPAELFF. The CDR3 DNA sequence: TGTGCCAGCAGTTACATCAACTACTGGCCAGCGGAACTGTTTTTT.

V is TRBV7-9 and J is TRBJ2-5; tentatively, D is TRBD1 (6 bases). CDR1 is SEHNR and CDR2 is FQNEAQ in the germline V gene (reference sequence). The CDR3 consists of 14 residues. V lost 3 bases, J lost 3 bases, and 11 bases lay in between. This CDR3 reads CASSFGTLKETQYF. DNA of the CDR3: TGTGCCAGCAGCTTTGGGACACTAAAAGAGACCCAGTACTTC. Combining the CDR3 with reference TRBV7-9 and TRBJ2-5 gives the whole variable domain DTGVSQNPRHKITKRGQNVTFRCDPISEHNRLYWYRQTLGQGPEFLTYFQNEAQLEKSRLLSDRFSAERPKGSFSTLEIQRTEQGDSAMYLCASSFGTLKETQYFGPGTRLLVL.

V is TRBV6-5 and J is TRBJ2-7, with 7 bases that match TRBD1. Germline-derived CDR1 and CDR2 are MNHEY and SVGAGI. The CDR3 has 11 residues. The J segment lost 9 bases and the V segment lost 6 bases, leaving 5 bases of the junction unmatched. CDR3 nucleotides: TGTGCCAGCAGCAATAGACAGGGGCAGTACTTC. Its translation: CASSNRQGQYF.

This clone came up once. The chain recombines TRBV27 with TRBJ2-5; 11 bases agree with TRBD2. This CDR3 region has 20 residues. Germline values: CDR1 MNHEY, CDR2 SMNVEV (reference sequence). V lost 4 bases, J lost 0 bases, and 16 bases stayed unmatched. The CDR3 nucleotides read TGTGCCAGCAGTTGCACCGGGACTAGCGGACCCAAGGGGGACCAAGAGACCCAGTACTTC. Its translation is CASSCTGTSGPKGDQETQYF.